Here is one T cell receptor (beta chain) with its context. Its antigen is currently unknown. This specimen comes from a study of OX40 agonist ivuxolimab in advanced cancers. Study-level points and caveats: By week 6 at 0.1 to 3.0 mg/kg, blood CD4+ and CD8+ T cells had expanded clonally.

V lost 4 bases, J lost 4 bases, and 11 bases lay in between. The CDR3 has 14 residues. The germline CDR1 and CDR2 sequences are MGHDK and SYGVNS. Using immunoSEQ multiplex PCR, the repertoire was profiled, and TCRdb retains in-frame clones only, with some absent. Of approximately 70,000 clones listed, approximately 91% are singletons. This specimen was CD4+ or CD8+ T cells sorted from blood, taken in a trial of the OX40 agonist ivuxolimab. The receptor was isolated from an adult with an advanced solid tumor such as melanoma, head and neck, liver or kidney cancer. The chain uses TRBV25-1 and TRBJ2-1; a weak D match, TRBD2 (6 bases). The CDR3 DNA reads as TGTGCCAGCAGTGGTGGGAGGATTTACAATGAGCAGTTCTTC. Amino acids: CASSGGRIYNEQFF.